Below, 20 T cell receptor beta chains from the same sample are listed, as sequenced in a study of blood T cell repertoires in COVID-19. Data came from immunoSEQ multiplex PCR; TCRdb stores just in-frame clones and leaves some out. Of 200,000 or so clones in the sample, roughly 80% were seen once. Sequenced sample: PBMCs or T cells enriched from blood (not recorded which). These receptors originate from a man aged 35-49 years who had recovered from COVID-19.

J is TRBJ2-3 and V is TRBV5-1; no definite D call. Trimming shortened V by 0 bases and J by 2 bases, and 7 bases separated the two germline ends. The CDR3 totals 14 residues. Germline CDR1 and CDR2: SGHRS and YFSETQ. CDR3 bases: TGCGCCAGCAGCTTGGGACTCCACACAGATACGCAGTATTTT. This sequence encodes CASSLGLHTDTQYF.

A few counts support this clone. This rearrangement joins TRBV7-9 to TRBJ2-5, with D possibly matching TRBD2 (5 bases). Trimming stripped 4 bases from V and 7 bases from J, with 16 bases between. CDR1 SEHNR and CDR2 FQNEAQ come from the germline V gene (reference sequence). The CDR3 sequence is 14 residues long. The CDR3 DNA sequence: TGTGCCAGCAGCTCCCAAGGACGGGCGGGGACCCAGTACTTC. Amino acid sequence: CASSSQGRAGTQYF.

This clone appeared a few times. This rearrangement joins TRBV4-1 to TRBJ2-2; 10 bases agree with TRBD1. Germline V gene sequence: CDR1 MGHRA, CDR2 YSYEKL. V was pared by 0 bases and J by 4 bases, with 2 bases of the junction left unmatched. The CDR3 is made up of 16 amino acids. CDR3 sequence: CASSQEGTGVTGELFF. DNA for the CDR3: TGCGCCAGCAGCCAAGAAGGGACAGGGGTCACCGGGGAGCTGTTTTTT.

The chain couples TRBV5-1 to TRBJ1-2, with a possible D match to TRBD1 (5 bases). CDR3 length: 12 amino acids. V gave up 5 bases and J gave up 6 bases, with 11 bases separating them. Germline-derived CDR1 and CDR2 are SGHRS and YFSETQ. The DNA for the CDR3 is TGCGCCAGCAGACAGGATACCGATGGCTACACCTTC. As protein: CASRQDTDGYTF. The full variable domain, rest sourced from reference TRBV5-1 and TRBJ1-2, is KAGVTQTPRYLIKTRGQQVTLSCSPISGHRSVSWYQQTPGQGLQFLFEYFSETQRNKGNFPGRFSGRQFSNSRSEMNVSTLELGDSALYLCASRQDTDGYTFGSGTRLTVV.

The rearrangement uses TRBV3-1 (or the pseudogene TRBV3-2) and TRBJ2-3; 8 nucleotides agree with TRBD2. CDR1 LGHDT and CDR2 YNNKEL come from the germline V gene (reference sequence). The CDR3 extends over 16 amino acids. V was pared by 0 bases and J by 9 bases, with 11 bases of the junction left unmatched. The CDR3 loop reads CASSQEVVGGGGTQYF. DNA for the CDR3: TGTGCCAGCAGCCAAGAAGTGGTCGGGGGGGGCGGCACGCAGTATTTT.

This clone was detected only once. V usage is TRBV7-2 and J usage is TRBJ1-3, with a weak D call TRBD1 (6 bases). Germline V CDR1 and CDR2: SGHTA, FQGNSA. The CDR3 is 16 amino acids. V lost 0 bases, J lost 1 base, and 10 bases lay in between. The CDR3 DNA sequence: TGTGCCAGCAGCTTAGCGCGGGGGGCATCTGGAAACACCATATATTTT. It encodes CASSLARGASGNTIYF.

The chain combines TRBV6-5 with TRBJ1-5, with 10 bases lining up with TRBD1. V was clipped by 6 bases and J by 6 bases; unmatched bases: 8. Germline V gene data show CDR1 as MNHEY and CDR2 as SVGAGI. The CDR3 spans 15 residues. CDR3 protein: CASRGQGRDGQPQHF. Written as DNA, the CDR3 is TGTGCCAGCAGGGGACAGGGGAGGGACGGTCAGCCCCAGCATTTT.

The chain couples TRBV19 to TRBJ1-6; D is possibly TRBD1 (5 bases). Germline V gene data show CDR1 as LNHDA and CDR2 as SQIVND (reference sequence). Trimming took off 3 bases at V and 8 bases at J, with 11 bases between the two ends. The CDR3 runs 14 residues. CDR3 in DNA: TGTGCCAGTAGTATCCTAGGGGTTGATTCACCCCTCCACTTT. This gives the protein CASSILGVDSPLHF.

The chain has TRBV7-9 and TRBJ2-7; 9 positions agree with TRBD1. The germline V gene has CDR1 SEHNR and CDR2 FQNEAQ (reference sequence). CDR3 length: 12 residues. Losses at the gene ends were 4 bases for V and 6 bases for J; bases not matched to a gene: 1. The CDR3: CASSWTGVEQYF. The CDR3 DNA reads as TGTGCCAGCAGCTGGACAGGGGTCGAGCAGTACTTC.

The rearrangement uses TRBV5-1 and TRBJ2-5; TRBD1 agrees at 9 bases. The CDR3 is 15 amino acids. V was pared by 4 bases and J by 5 bases, with 9 bases of the junction left unmatched. Germline V CDR1 and CDR2: SGHRS, YFSETQ. The CDR3 DNA follows: TGCGCCAGCAGCCAGAGGACAGGGGCGCTCGAGACCCAGTACTTC. This encodes CASSQRTGALETQYF.

The chain links TRBV9 to TRBJ2-7; TRBD2 matches at 7 bases. This CDR3 is 15 amino acids long. V shed 4 bases, J shed 3 bases, and the junction held 10 bases outside the gene matches. Per germline, CDR1 SGDLS and CDR2 YYNGEE. CDR3 in DNA: TGTGCCAGCAGCCTAGATGTCGGGGGGAACTACGAGCAGTACTTC. Its protein is CASSLDVGGNYEQYF.

V and J are TRBV6-1 and TRBJ2-2, with D maybe TRBD2 (6 bases). The CDR3 has 16 residues. Trimming left V 1 base short and J 3 bases short, with 12 bases between. CDR1 and CDR2 from the germline V gene are MNHNS and SASEGT. CDR3 region: CASSEDAGWDTGELFF. CDR3 nucleotide sequence: TGTGCCAGCAGTGAAGACGCGGGGTGGGACACCGGGGAGCTGTTTTTT.

J is TRBJ2-2 and V is TRBV11-3; 9 positions agree with TRBD1. Unmatched junction bases numbered 6, after V lost 4 bases and J lost 6 bases. CDR3 length: 15 amino acids. CDR1 and CDR2 from the germline V gene are SGHNT and YENEEA. CDR3 in DNA: TGTGCCAGCAGCTCTGGACAGGGGAAAGCCGGGGAGCTGTTTTTT. Protein product: CASSSGQGKAGELFF. Together with reference TRBV11-3 and TRBJ2-2, the CDR3 gives the full variable domain: EAGVVQSPRYKIIEKKQPVAFWCNPISGHNTLYWYLQNLGQGPELLIRYENEEAVDDSQLPKDRFSAERLKGVDSTLKIQPAELGDSAVYLCASSSGQGKAGELFFGEGSRLTVL.

The V and J genes are TRBV3-1 (or the pseudogene TRBV3-2) and TRBJ2-1, with TRBD2 identical over 8 bases. The V gene's germline CDR1 is LGHDT and CDR2 YNNKEL (reference sequence). The CDR3 runs 15 residues. J gave up 6 bases and V 0 bases, and 4 bases lay outside the gene matches. CDR3 sequence reads: CASSQDAGGGNEQFF. For the CDR3, the DNA is TGTGCCAGCAGCCAAGATGCGGGGGGCGGCAATGAGCAGTTCTTC.

V is TRBV6-5 and J is TRBJ2-5; TRBD1 matches at 7 bases. This CDR3 region has 12 residues. Germline assignment: CDR1 MNHEY and CDR2 SVGAGI. With V trimmed by 11 bases and J by 5 bases, 8 bases remained unmatched. Here the CDR3 reads CASKGAGETQYF. DNA for the CDR3: TGTGCCTCAAAGGGGGCCGGGGAGACCCAGTACTTC.

The rearrangement uses TRBV3-1 (or the pseudogene TRBV3-2) and TRBJ1-3, with 8 bases aligning to TRBD1. Germline loops: CDR1 LGHDT, CDR2 YNNKEL (reference sequence). Trimming removed 3 bases from V and 0 bases from J; junction bases left unmatched: 7. This CDR3 comprises 17 residues. The CDR3, as DNA: TGTGCCAGCAGCCAGGGGACAGGTCCGCTCTCTGGAAACACCATATATTTT. Translation: CASSQGTGPLSGNTIYF.

To note about this clone: The junction departs from germline at one end; a sequencing error may be responsible. The sample holds other DNA sequences that translate to the same CDR3. This chain joins TRBV3-1 (or the pseudogene TRBV3-2) and TRBJ1-1; 7 bases agree with TRBD1. The CDR3 sequence is 15 residues long. CDR1 LGHDT and CDR2 YNNKEL come from the germline V gene (reference sequence). The CDR3 coding sequence is TGTGCCAGCAGCCATTACGACAGGGCGGGCACTGAAGCCTTCTTT. It yields the protein CASSHYDRAGTEAFF.

The chain joins TRBV4-2 to TRBJ2-7; TRBD1 agrees at 7 bases. The CDR3 has 14 residues. Per the germline V gene, CDR1 is LGHNA and CDR2 is YNFKEQ. J gave up 2 bases and V 4 bases, and 5 bases lay outside the gene matches. CDR3 loop: CASSPGDRAYEQYF. DNA for the CDR3: TGTGCCAGCAGCCCAGGGGACAGAGCCTACGAGCAGTACTTC.

The chain couples TRBV7-2 to TRBJ2-1; D might be TRBD1 (7 bases). Germline CDR1 and CDR2: SGHTA and FQGNSA. This CDR3 region has 14 residues. Trimming left V 4 bases short and J 10 bases short, with 17 bases between. This CDR3 is CASSSGQRVGEQFF. The CDR3 DNA reads TGTGCCAGCAGCTCGGGACAGCGGGTCGGGGAGCAGTTCTTC.

V is TRBV27 and J is TRBJ1-5; D is undetermined. V lost 2 bases to trimming and J lost 6 bases, with 14 bases between them. CDR1 and CDR2 from the germline V gene are MNHEY and SMNVEV (reference sequence). The CDR3 runs 15 residues. The CDR3 DNA is TGTGCCAGCAGTTTAGGAGCGGCAATCTCTCAGCCCCAGCATTTT. This translates into CASSLGAAISQPQHF.